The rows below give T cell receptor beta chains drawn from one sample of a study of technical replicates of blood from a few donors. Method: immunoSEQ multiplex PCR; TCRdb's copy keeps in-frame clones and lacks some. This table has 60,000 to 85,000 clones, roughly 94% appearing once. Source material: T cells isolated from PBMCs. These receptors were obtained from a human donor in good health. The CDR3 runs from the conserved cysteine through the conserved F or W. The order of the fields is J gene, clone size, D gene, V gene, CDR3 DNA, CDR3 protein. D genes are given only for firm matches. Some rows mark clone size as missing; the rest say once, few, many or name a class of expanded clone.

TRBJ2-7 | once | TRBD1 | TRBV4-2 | TGTGCCAGCAGCCAAGACCCCGGGACAGGGCAAAACGAGCAGTACTTC | CASSQDPGTGQNEQYF
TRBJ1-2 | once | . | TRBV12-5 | TGTGCTAGTGGTTTGTTTGAGAGGTTAGACTATGGCTACACCTTC | CASGLFERLDYGYTF
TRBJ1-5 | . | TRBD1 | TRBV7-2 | TGTGCCAGCAGGGGACAGGACAATCAGCCCCAGCATTTT | CASRGQDNQPQHF
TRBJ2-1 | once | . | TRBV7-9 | TGTGCCAGCAGCCAAGCGCTCTCCTACAATGAGCAGTTCTTC | CASSQALSYNEQFF
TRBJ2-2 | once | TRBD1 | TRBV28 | TGTGCCAGCAGTTTCCCGGGACAGGGGGCTAACACCGGGGAGCTGTTTTTT | CASSFPGQGANTGELFF
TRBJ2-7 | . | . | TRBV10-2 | TGCGCCAGCAAGCCAGGATATCTATCCTACGAGCAGTACTTC | CASKPGYLSYEQYF
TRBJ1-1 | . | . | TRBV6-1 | TGTGCCAGCAGTGCCCGCAGTAACACTGAAGCTTTCTTT | CASSARSNTEAFF
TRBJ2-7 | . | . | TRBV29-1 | TGCAGCGTTGAAGATCCAGGAAAACCTTACTACGAGCAGTACTTC | CSVEDPGKPYYEQYF
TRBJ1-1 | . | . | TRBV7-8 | TGTGCCAGCAGCTCAAGAGGGGGTAGGACTGAAGCTTTCTTT | CASSSRGGRTEAFF
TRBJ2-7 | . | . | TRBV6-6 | TGTGCCAGCAGTTACTCAGACAGTTCCTACGAGCAGTACTTC | CASSYSDSSYEQYF
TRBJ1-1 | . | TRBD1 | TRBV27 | TGTGCCAGCAGTTTCAGGGGGTTTTACACTGAAGCTTTCTTT | CASSFRGFYTEAFF
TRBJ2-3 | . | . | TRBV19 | TGTGCCAGTAGGGACTGGACAGGGAGGGGTTCAGATACGCAGTATTTT | CASRDWTGRGSDTQYF
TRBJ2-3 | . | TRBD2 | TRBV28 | TGTGCCAGCAGTCCAGGACTAGCGGGAGGGCCGGGGACAGATACGCAGTATTTT | CASSPGLAGGPGTDTQYF
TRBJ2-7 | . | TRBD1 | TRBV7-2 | TGTGCCAGCAGGGCACTGGGGACAGGTTCCTACGAGCAGTACTTC | CASRALGTGSYEQYF
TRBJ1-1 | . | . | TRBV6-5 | TGTGCCAGCAGTGTTTCGGGGAGGGCTTTCTTT | CASSVSGRAFF
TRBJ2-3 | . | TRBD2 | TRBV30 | TGTGCCTGGAGCTCTAAACTAGCGGGAGCTTCAGATACGCAGTATTTT | CAWSSKLAGASDTQYF
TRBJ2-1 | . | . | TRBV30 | TGTGCCTGGAGTCCTGACGGAGGTGAGCAGTTCTTC | CAWSPDGGEQFF
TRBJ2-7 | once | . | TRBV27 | TGTGCCAGCAGACCCTCCCCTACGGAGCAGTACTTC | CASRPSPTEQYF
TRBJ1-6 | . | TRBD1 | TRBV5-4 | TGTGCCAGCAGCAAGGACCCGGGACAGGGGGATTCACCCCTCCACTTT | CASSKDPGQGDSPLHF
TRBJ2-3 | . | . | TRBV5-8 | TGTGCCAGCAGCTTATGGAGGGGCACAGATACGCAGTATTTT | CASSLWRGTDTQYF